A single sample is the source of the 12 T cell receptor beta chains below, sequenced in a study of T cells of healthy individuals. TCRdb fed the 5' RACE reads into MiXCR, producing one record per CDR3 protein. The table has around 79,000 distinct CDR3 sequences, about 5% seen once. The receptors were gathered from a female donor in good health.

This clonotype was found a few times. The V call is TRBV30, the J call TRBJ1-1; 9 bases match TRBD1. The J segment lost 5 bases and the V segment lost 4 bases, leaving 8 bases of the junction unmatched. The CDR3 extends over 14 amino acids. Germline V gene sequence: CDR1 GTSNPN, CDR2 SVGIG (reference sequence). CDR3 sequence reads: CAWIDDRGFTEAFF. The CDR3 DNA sequence: TGTGCCTGGATCGACGACAGGGGGTTTACTGAAGCTTTCTTT.

This clonotype was observed many times. The chain has TRBV20-1 and TRBJ1-5; 8 bases line up with TRBD1. Germline V lookup: CDR1 DFQATT, CDR2 SNEGSKA (reference sequence). The trim removed 7 bases at V and 1 base at J, leaving 3 bases unmatched. The CDR3 runs 13 residues. The CDR3 DNA sequence: TGCAGTGTTACAGGGGGAAGCAATCAGCCCCAGCATTTT. Translation gives CSVTGGSNQPQHF.

The sample holds many counts of this clonotype. The J gene is TRBJ2-5, the V gene TRBV4-2, with 10 nucleotides matching TRBD2. This CDR3 comprises 17 residues. The V gene's germline CDR1 is LGHNA and CDR2 YNFKEQ. With V trimmed by 0 bases and J by 1 base, 5 bases remained unmatched. CDR3 residues: CASSQDPSGSTQETQYF. The CDR3 DNA sequence: TGTGCCAGCAGCCAAGACCCTAGCGGGAGTACCCAAGAGACCCAGTACTTC.

This clonotype occurred many times. The chain employs TRBV6-2 or TRBV6-3 and TRBJ2-1; D may be TRBD1 or TRBD2 (6 bases each). Per germline, CDR1 MNHEY and CDR2 SVGEGT. Trimming stripped 6 bases from V and 7 bases from J, with 16 bases between. CDR3 length: 14 residues. The CDR3 nucleotides read TGTGCCAGCAGCAAGGGGGGTCCGGAAAATGAGCAGTTCTTC. It encodes CASSKGGPENEQFF.

The chain employs TRBV4-1 and TRBJ1-1; tentative D call: TRBD1 (6 bases). Germline V gene lookup returns CDR1 MGHRA and CDR2 YSYEKL. Trimming removed 3 bases at V and 10 bases at J, with 12 bases between. The CDR3 extends over 12 amino acids. This CDR3 is CASSQGHLGAFF. CDR3 bases: TGCGCCAGCAGCCAGGGACATTTAGGAGCTTTCTTT.

This clonotype was seen only a few times. This sequence joins TRBV6-2 or TRBV6-3 and TRBJ1-5, with TRBD1 matching over 8 bases. The CDR3 is 14 residues long. Trimming cost V 4 bases and J 5 bases; bases outside gene matches: 4. Germline V CDR1 and CDR2: MNHEY, SVGEGT. This CDR3 reads CASSWDRRYQPQHF. CDR3 DNA sequence: TGTGCCAGCAGTTGGGACAGGCGATATCAGCCCCAGCATTTT.

The table lists this clonotype with many counts. The V gene is TRBV7-6, the J gene TRBJ2-3; D remains ambiguous. Germline loops: CDR1 SGHVS, CDR2 FNYEAQ. The V end lost 5 bases, the J end lost 1 base, and 7 bases lay between the germline ends. The CDR3 consists of 13 residues. CDR3 coding DNA: TGTGCCAGCAGCCTCGACGGCACAGATACGCAGTATTTT. It encodes CASSLDGTDTQYF.

The J gene is TRBJ1-1, the V gene TRBV12-3 or TRBV12-4; D uncertain. V dropped 7 bases and J dropped 1 base, with 13 bases sitting between them. CDR3 length: 14 amino acids. CDR3 bases: TGTGCCAGCACTCCAGGATCCACGAACACTGAAGCTTTCTTT. Translating gives CASTPGSTNTEAFF.

This clonotype was observed a handful of times. This chain uses TRBV6-2 or TRBV6-3 with TRBJ1-5, with 7 nucleotides matching TRBD1. The CDR3 runs 18 residues. Germline V gives CDR1 MNHEY, CDR2 SVGEGT. The V gene end was trimmed by 5 bases and the J gene end by 1 base; junction bases not matched to a gene: 14. The CDR3 is CASSTPRGTVRSNQPQHF. In DNA, the CDR3 is TGTGCCAGCAGTACTCCACGTGGGACAGTTAGGAGCAATCAGCCCCAGCATTTT.

This clonotype appeared a few times. The J gene is TRBJ1-1, the V gene TRBV27; D is uncertain. The CDR3 runs to 13 residues. V was cut by 2 bases and J by 1 base, with 5 bases left in between. The germline gives CDR1 MNHEY, CDR2 SMNVEV (reference sequence). The CDR3 sequence is CASSLTRNTEAFF. In DNA form, the CDR3 reads TGTGCCAGCAGTTTAACTCGGAACACTGAAGCTTTCTTT.

This clonotype has ten or more counts. The chain couples TRBV20-1 to TRBJ1-2; D call uncertain. The CDR3 length is 14 residues. Trimming pared 6 bases from V and 4 bases from J, leaving 18 bases between. Per the germline V gene, CDR1 is DFQATT and CDR2 is SNEGSKA (reference sequence). CDR3 region: CSAPKPEAPYGYTF. CDR3 in DNA: TGCAGTGCACCGAAACCAGAGGCCCCCTATGGCTACACCTTC.

The sample holds many counts of this clonotype. The chain employs TRBV6-5 and TRBJ2-3; D call uncertain. The CDR3 extends over 13 amino acids. V lost 2 bases and J 1 base, leaving 4 bases between the germline ends. Germline CDR1 reads MNHEY; CDR2 reads SVGAGI. The CDR3 region has the DNA TGTGCCAGCAGTTACGACGGCACAGATACGCAGTATTTT. It yields the protein CASSYDGTDTQYF.